This T cell receptor (beta chain) was observed in a study of CD8+ T cells in alopecia areata. Across the study: Each day, treated patients took oral tofacitinib twice, at 5 to 10 mg per dose.

Alopecia areata patients provided lesional scalp punch biopsies and peripheral blood, both collected for the study. RNA was extracted and reverse transcribed into cDNA as the sequencing template. Using immunoSEQ multiplex PCR, the repertoire was profiled, and TCRdb retains in-frame clones only, with some absent. This table holds more than 90,000 clones, around two fifths found once. Turning to this clone: Its antigen is undetermined.

CDR1 and CDR2 (germline): SQVTM, ANQGSEA. The CDR3 is made up of 13 amino acids. Study results and caveats: Clarity of TCR sharing across patients fell short of that in mice, possibly HLA-related. Resident alphabeta T-cell populations of normal skin are likewise subject to sequencing in scalp samples.

This sequence originates from a human donor with alopecia areata. The material sequenced was CD4+ T cells sorted from blood. The V gene is TRBV29-1, the J gene TRBJ1-4; D perhaps matches TRBD1 (5 bases). CDR3 coding DNA: TGCAGTGGAGGGGCGGCAACTAATGAAAAACTGTTTTTT. Its translation is CSGGAATNEKLFF.